Shown below are 18 T cell receptor beta chains from a single sample sequenced in a study of blood T cell repertoires in COVID-19. Sequencing used immunoSEQ multiplex PCR; TCRdb keeps in-frame clones, though not all of them. This table has under 150,000 clones, over 65% appearing once. What was sequenced was peripheral blood. These receptors came from a woman aged 80 or over with active or convalescent COVID-19.

This chain connects TRBV20-1 to TRBJ2-2; 9 nucleotides line up with TRBD1. The CDR3 has 16 amino acids. Losses at the gene ends were 3 bases for V and 4 bases for J; bases not matched to a gene: 9. Germline CDR1 and CDR2: DFQATT and SNEGSKA (reference sequence). CDR3 in amino acids: CSASYPGTGFTGELFF. The CDR3 DNA sequence: TGCAGTGCTAGTTACCCCGGGACAGGGTTCACCGGGGAGCTGTTTTTT.

V usage is TRBV19 and J usage is TRBJ2-3; TRBD1 aligns across 9 bases. J gave up 4 bases and V 6 bases, and 8 bases lay outside the gene matches. Germline CDR1 LNHDA, CDR2 SQIVND (reference sequence). CDR3 length equals 15 residues. The CDR3 region has the DNA TGTGCCAGTAGAGAACAGGGGGCCTTCGCAGATACGCAGTATTTT. This gives the protein CASREQGAFADTQYF.

CDR3 loop: CASSRGQGSGYTF. The CDR3 coding sequence is TGTGCCAGCAGCCGTGGACAGGGAAGTGGCTACACCTTC. The V call is TRBV3-1 (or the pseudogene TRBV3-2), the J call TRBJ1-2, with 8 nucleotides matching TRBD1. CDR1 is LGHDT and CDR2 is YNNKEL in the germline V gene (reference sequence). After removal of 4 bases from V and 7 bases from J, the junction contained 5 bases not matched to a gene. CDR3 length equals 13 residues.

The chain is built from TRBV25-1 and TRBJ2-7; 8 bases agree with TRBD1. Germline values: CDR1 MGHDK, CDR2 SYGVNS. The CDR3 consists of 13 residues. V gave up 8 bases and J gave up 4 bases; unmatched junction bases: 7. The CDR3 region is CASRDRGRYEQYF. CDR3 DNA: TGTGCCAGCCGAGACAGGGGACGGTACGAGCAGTACTTC.

The CDR3, as DNA: TGTGCCAGCATTACGGGACTCTACAATCAGCCCCAGCATTTT. Translating gives CASITGLYNQPQHF. The chain couples TRBV6-5 to TRBJ1-5, with a possible D match to TRBD1 (5 bases). Trimming left V 7 bases short and J 3 bases short, with 13 bases between. The CDR3 is 14 residues long. Germline V gene data show CDR1 as MNHEY and CDR2 as SVGAGI.

The chain combines TRBV5-8 with TRBJ1-4; 10 bases align to TRBD1. The trim removed 4 bases at V and 3 bases at J, leaving 6 bases unmatched. CDR1 is SGHTS, CDR2 YDEGEE, per germline. This CDR3 contains 16 residues. CDR3 nucleotides: TGTGCCAGCAGCCCTTTGACAGGGGGCGCTAATGAAAAACTGTTTTTT. Translating it yields CASSPLTGGANEKLFF.

The V and J genes are TRBV28 and TRBJ1-5, with D hard to call. Germline CDR1 and CDR2: MDHEN and SYDVKM. This CDR3 region has 12 residues. V lost 1 base to trimming and J lost 6 bases, with 4 bases between them. The CDR3 reads CASSLSVQPQHF. CDR3 DNA: TGTGCCAGCAGTTTATCCGTTCAGCCCCAGCATTTT. Variable domain in full (rest from reference TRBV28 and TRBJ1-5): DVKVTQSSRYLVKRTGEKVFLECVQDMDHENMFWYRQDPGLGLRLIYFSYDVKMKEKGDIPEGYSVSREKKERFSLILESASTNQTSMYLCASSLSVQPQHFGDGTRLSIL.

The chain recombines TRBV6-5 with TRBJ2-2; 8 bases are shared with TRBD1. Germline trimming cut 5 bases from V and 6 bases from J; bases unmatched to any gene: 8. The CDR3 has 15 residues. From germline, CDR1 is MNHEY and CDR2 SVGAGI. DNA of the CDR3: TGTGCCAGCAGTCCCCCGACAGGGGCGGCCGGGGAGCTGTTTTTT. Protein: CASSPPTGAAGELFF.

This clone was seen only a few times. CDR3 region: CASSGLAGGSTDTQYF. The CDR3 coding sequence is TGTGCCAGCAGCGGACTAGCGGGGGGGTCTACAGATACGCAGTATTTT. V is TRBV9 and J is TRBJ2-3, with 14 bases fitting TRBD2. V gave up 3 bases and J gave up 3 bases; unmatched junction bases: 3. Per germline, CDR1 SGDLS and CDR2 YYNGEE. The CDR3 is made up of 16 amino acids.

The rearrangement links TRBV7-8 to TRBJ2-2; 8 positions agree with TRBD1. The CDR3 spans 14 residues. Trimming cost V 2 bases and J 6 bases; bases outside gene matches: 2. Germline V gives CDR1 SGHVS, CDR2 FQNEAQ. The CDR3 sequence: CASSLKQGAGELFF. CDR3 sequence (DNA): TGTGCCAGCAGCTTAAAACAGGGGGCCGGGGAGCTGTTTTTT.

CDR3 bases: TGTGCCAGCAGCCAAGATAAACAGGGGGAAAAACTGTTTTTT. As protein: CASSQDKQGEKLFF. The chain has TRBV3-1 (or the pseudogene TRBV3-2) and TRBJ1-4, with TRBD1 matching 7 bases. The CDR3 extends over 14 amino acids. In germline, CDR1 is LGHDT, CDR2 YNNKEL (reference sequence). The trim removed 0 bases at V and 8 bases at J, leaving 3 bases unmatched.

The J gene is TRBJ1-2, the V gene TRBV2; a weak D match, TRBD1 (6 bases). Germline CDR1 is SNHLY and CDR2 is FYNNEI. The CDR3 sequence is 14 residues long. Trimming pared 4 bases from V and 1 base from J, leaving 10 bases between. CDR3 residues: CASSGTGLNYGYTF. The CDR3 DNA follows: TGTGCCAGCAGTGGAACAGGGCTTAACTATGGCTACACCTTC. Full variable domain (missing parts from reference TRBV2 and TRBJ1-2): EPEVTQTPSHQVTQMGQEVILRCVPISNHLYFYWYRQILGQKVEFLVSFYNNEISEKSEIFDDQFSVERPDGSNFTLKIRSTKLEDSAMYFCASSGTGLNYGYTFGSGTRLTVV.

V usage is TRBV7-8 and J usage is TRBJ2-3; 8 bases are shared with TRBD1. The CDR3 extends over 15 amino acids. V was pared by 3 bases and J by 4 bases, with 6 bases of the junction left unmatched. The germline CDR1 and CDR2 sequences are SGHVS and FQNEAQ. CDR3 residues: CASSFNRGISDTQYF. The CDR3 DNA reads TGTGCCAGCAGCTTTAACAGGGGGATCTCAGATACGCAGTATTTT.

The V gene is TRBV25-1, the J gene TRBJ1-1; D possibly corresponds to TRBD1 (6 bases). From germline, CDR1 is MGHDK and CDR2 SYGVNS. The CDR3 consists of 15 residues. The ends were cut back, 2 bases at V and 6 bases at J, with 16 bases in the middle. The CDR3 spells CASSEMGGAGSEAFF. CDR3 in DNA: TGTGCCAGCAGTGAAATGGGGGGGGCTGGGTCTGAAGCTTTCTTT.

This clone appeared a single time. The rearrangement uses TRBV19 and TRBJ2-2; D ambiguous. Trimming cost V 7 bases and J 3 bases, with 6 bases left between them. Germline assignment: CDR1 LNHDA and CDR2 SQIVND (reference sequence). The CDR3 sequence is 12 residues long. The CDR3 DNA reads TGTGCCAGTACCGTCGACACCGGGGAGCTGTTTTTT. Its translation is CASTVDTGELFF.

The chain couples TRBV14 to TRBJ2-1; D ambiguous. Germline assignment: CDR1 SGHDN and CDR2 FVKESK. V lost 4 bases and J lost 6, with 16 bases in between. There are 15 residues in the CDR3. This chain's CDR3 is CASSPSHLSGNEQFF. The CDR3, as DNA: TGTGCCAGCAGCCCCTCGCACCTATCGGGCAATGAGCAGTTCTTC.

This clone was seen a handful of times. The V and J genes are TRBV18 and TRBJ1-1; D remains ambiguous. The CDR3 is 14 residues long. V dropped 6 bases and J dropped 0 bases, with 11 bases sitting between them. CDR1 and CDR2 from the germline V gene are KGHSH and LQKENI. CDR3 nucleotide sequence: TGTGCCAGCTCCCTCGGGGAGATGAACACTGAAGCTTTCTTT. Translated: CASSLGEMNTEAFF.

The chain uses TRBV18 and TRBJ1-5; D might be TRBD1 (6 bases). With 3 bases removed from V and 4 bases from J, the gap between germline ends came to 7 bases. CDR3 length: 13 amino acids. From germline, CDR1 is KGHSH and CDR2 LQKENI. The CDR3 region has the DNA TGTGCCAGCTCACCTACAGGGAATCAGCCCCAGCATTTT. Translated, it gives CASSPTGNQPQHF.